The clone carrying this T cell receptor beta chain appeared a single time. CDR1 is LGHDT and CDR2 is YNNKEL in the germline V gene (reference sequence). V shed 0 bases and J shed 3 bases, with 3 bases lying between them. The CDR3 runs 12 residues. The sample is drawn from a study of blood T cell repertoires in COVID-19. In the study overall: Collection of acute and convalescent COVID-19 samples took place in the United States, Italy and Spain.

Those who participated ranged in age from about 18 to 89 years and resided in approximately 26 US areas. Recovered Cohort 3 donors showed two negative PCRs, clearance, or symptom resolution. In the original processing: Cell counts per sample came from amplifying reference gene primers. Method: immunoSEQ multiplex PCR; TCRdb's copy keeps in-frame clones and lacks some. V, J and clone size reflect that table, while D and trimming were determined from the DNA. This sample has approximately 290,000 clones, with around nine tenths found just once. The V call is TRBV3-1 (or the pseudogene TRBV3-2), the J call TRBJ2-7, with D hard to call. This sequence originates from a woman aged 25 to 39 who had recovered from COVID-19. Material for sequencing was PBMCs or T cells enriched from blood (not recorded which). CDR3: CASSQDFYEQYF. The CDR3 DNA reads TGTGCCAGCAGCCAAGACTTCTACGAGCAGTACTTC.